The rows below give T cell receptor beta chains drawn from one sample of a study of blood T cell repertoires in COVID-19. TCRdb's table, derived via immunoSEQ multiplex PCR, lists solely in-frame clones and lacks some. The table lists 95,000 to 150,000 clones, around three quarters of them singletons. Sequences were obtained from peripheral blood. All receptors derive from a woman aged 70 to 79 with acute or convalescent COVID-19. Each CDR3 is given with its conserved first and last residue. The order of the fields is V gene, clone size, D gene, J gene, CDR3 protein, CDR3 DNA. D genes are given only for firm matches. Size is omitted from some rows. Given values are once, few, many or a class for expanded clones.

v_gene: TRBV7-3
abundance: .
d_gene: TRBD2
j_gene: TRBJ2-1
CDR3aa: CASSLTGLAGARYNEQFF
CDR3nt: TGTGCCAGCAGCTTAACGGGACTAGCGGGAGCCCGCTACAATGAGCAGTTCTTC

v_gene: TRBV28
abundance: .
d_gene: .
j_gene: TRBJ2-4
CDR3aa: CASNMQGLENIQYF
CDR3nt: TGTGCCAGCAACATGCAGGGGTTGGAAAACATTCAGTACTTC

v_gene: TRBV18
abundance: once
d_gene: .
j_gene: TRBJ1-5
CDR3aa: CASCTGWDQPQHF
CDR3nt: TGTGCCAGCTGTACAGGGTGGGATCAGCCCCAGCATTTT

v_gene: TRBV5-4
abundance: .
d_gene: TRBD2
j_gene: TRBJ2-3
CDR3aa: CASSLAGGLGDF
CDR3nt: TGTGCCAGCAGCTTGGCCGGAGGACTAGGAGATTTT

v_gene: TRBV14
abundance: few
d_gene: TRBD1
j_gene: TRBJ2-7
CDR3aa: CASSPRDSWGEQYF
CDR3nt: TGTGCCAGCAGCCCCCGGGACAGCTGGGGGGAGCAGTACTTC

v_gene: TRBV11-2
abundance: .
d_gene: .
j_gene: TRBJ2-2
CDR3aa: CASTKTQGIGELFF
CDR3nt: TGTGCCAGCACGAAGACGCAGGGTATCGGGGAGCTGTTTTTT

v_gene: TRBV5-1
abundance: once
d_gene: TRBD1
j_gene: TRBJ1-5
CDR3aa: CASSAGTDINQPQHF
CDR3nt: TGCGCCAGCAGCGCGGGGACAGACATCAATCAGCCCCAGCATTTT

v_gene: TRBV3-1/TRBV3-2
abundance: few
d_gene: .
j_gene: TRBJ1-2
CDR3aa: CASSENLLRESRYGYTF
CDR3nt: TGTGCCAGCTCCGAAAACTTATTGAGGGAGTCACGGTATGGCTACACCTTC

v_gene: TRBV19
abundance: .
d_gene: TRBD2
j_gene: TRBJ2-4
CDR3aa: CASSINPSSGGLQYF
CDR3nt: TGTGCCAGTAGTATTAATCCGTCTAGCGGGGGTCTTCAGTACTTC

v_gene: TRBV6-5
abundance: .
d_gene: .
j_gene: TRBJ1-5
CDR3aa: CASEGGLGNQPQHF
CDR3nt: TGTGCCAGCGAGGGAGGCCTTGGGAATCAGCCCCAGCATTTT

v_gene: TRBV5-4
abundance: .
d_gene: TRBD1
j_gene: TRBJ1-2
CDR3aa: CASRTGAPGGYTF
CDR3nt: TGTGCCAGCAGGACAGGGGCCCCGGGTGGCTACACCTTC

v_gene: TRBV7-9
abundance: .
d_gene: TRBD1
j_gene: TRBJ2-7
CDR3aa: CASSLSTGGQYF
CDR3nt: TGTGCCAGCAGCTTATCAACAGGGGGGCAGTACTTC

v_gene: TRBV12-3/TRBV12-4
abundance: once
d_gene: .
j_gene: TRBJ2-2
CDR3aa: CASSFGLELFF
CDR3nt: TGTGCCAGCAGTTTCGGTTTGGAGCTGTTTTTT

v_gene: TRBV21-1
abundance: .
d_gene: .
j_gene: TRBJ2-1
CDR3aa: CASSISFRRRNFGNEQFF
CDR3nt: TGTGCCAGCAGCATTTCATTTAGGAGGAGGAATTTTGGGAATGAGCAGTTCTTC

v_gene: TRBV7-3
abundance: .
d_gene: .
j_gene: TRBJ2-2
CDR3aa: CASSRRQAGELFF
CDR3nt: TGTGCCAGCAGCCGTCGCCAGGCCGGGGAGCTGTTTTTT

v_gene: TRBV6-5
abundance: few
d_gene: TRBD1
j_gene: TRBJ1-4
CDR3aa: CASSRTGEKLFF
CDR3nt: TGTGCCAGCAGCCGGACAGGGGAAAAACTGTTTTTT

v_gene: TRBV2
abundance: many
d_gene: .
j_gene: TRBJ1-5
CDR3aa: CASSVGRSIRGNQPQHF
CDR3nt: TGTGCCAGCAGTGTCGGCAGGTCGATCCGAGGCAATCAGCCCCAGCATTTT